This entry concerns a single T cell receptor beta chain. What this receptor recognizes is not known. Base qualities are not provided; no much larger clone lies one nucleotide away. The CDR3 goes from the cysteine to the phenylalanine over 16 residues. The sequence is cut down to CDR3 DNA, 48 bases in frame from base 1. V is pruned by 0 bases and J by 0 bases, leaving 1 base of the junction without a gene match. Per the germline V gene, MNHEY is the CDR1 and SVGAGI is the CDR2. This sample stems from a study of control samples from healthy donors and cancer patients (dated by TCRdb to about 2020). The library relied on the immunoSEQ multiplex PCR assay. Sourced from immuneACCESS, this table was stored by TCRdb with only in-frame sequences that have V and J called. A share of the clones is absent; for the studies checked, an unresolved V gene accounts for under half, and the remainder has no known explanation. Counted in this sample were tens of thousands of clones; roughly 90% of them appeared once. 1.5% to 2% of the sample is in the top ten clones.

Sample: PBMCs. This receptor chain uses TRBV6-5 and TRBJ2-7; 11 bases in the junction line up with TRBD2. The sequence was collected from a woman aged 60-75 years with head and neck cancer. The DNA reads as follows: TGTGCCAGCAGTTACTCCGGGACTAGCGGCTCCTACGAGCAGTACTTC. This translates into CASSYSGTSGSYEQYF.